A selection of T cell receptor beta chains follows, all from one sample in a study of T cells in Graves' hyperthyroidism and ophthalmopathy. In TCRdb, the multiplex PCR reads were re-called with MiXCR into one record per CDR3 protein. The table lists around 420,000 distinct CDR3 sequences, about a sixth of them singletons. The specimen sequenced was blood. These receptors were taken from a young woman with Graves' hyperthyroidism. Each CDR3 is given with its conserved first and last residue. The order of the fields is CDR3 protein, CDR3 DNA, J gene, D gene, clone size, V gene. A D gene is named only where the DNA matches it firmly. The listing skips clone size in some rows; elsewhere it reads once, few, many or a size class.

CDR3 protein: CSATDRGQGYTF
CDR3 DNA: TGCAGTGCGACCGACAGGGGGCAAGGCTACACCTTC
J gene: TRBJ1-2
D gene: TRBD1
clone size: many
V gene: TRBV20-1

CDR3 protein: CSVADSRTRGQHF
CDR3 DNA: TGCAGCGTTGCTGACAGCCGGACCAGGGGACAGCATTTT
J gene: TRBJ1-5
D gene: .
clone size: few
V gene: TRBV29-1

CDR3 protein: CASRRGLAGTQETQYF
CDR3 DNA: TGTGCCAGCAGGAGGGGACTAGCGGGGACCCAAGAGACCCAGTACTTC
J gene: TRBJ2-5
D gene: TRBD2
clone size: many
V gene: TRBV7-9

CDR3 protein: CASSYSSLAGGLSNEQFF
CDR3 DNA: TGTGCCAGCAGTTACTCTTCTCTAGCGGGGGGGCTAAGTAATGAGCAGTTCTTC
J gene: TRBJ2-1
D gene: TRBD2
clone size: many
V gene: TRBV6-6

CDR3 protein: CASTGGGGGNTEAFF
CDR3 DNA: TGCGCCAGCACGGGGGGGGGGGGGGGGAACACTGAAGCTTTCTTT
J gene: TRBJ1-1
D gene: .
clone size: .
V gene: TRBV5-1

CDR3 protein: CASSYHREGGNTQYF
CDR3 DNA: TGTGCCAGCAGTTATCACAGGGAGGGAGGGAATACGCAGTATTTT
J gene: TRBJ2-3
D gene: .
clone size: many
V gene: TRBV12-3/TRBV12-4

CDR3 protein: CASSSEYLPSTGELFF
CDR3 DNA: TGTGCCAGCAGCTCCGAATACCTACCCTCCACCGGGGAGCTGTTTTTT
J gene: TRBJ2-2
D gene: .
clone size: .
V gene: TRBV5-6

CDR3 protein: CASSRDISGNTIYF
CDR3 DNA: TGCGCCAGCAGCCGGGACATCTCTGGAAACACCATATATTTT
J gene: TRBJ1-3
D gene: .
clone size: many
V gene: TRBV5-1

CDR3 protein: CASSPSDKALRGYTF
CDR3 DNA: TGTGCCAGCAGCCCCTCGGACAAGGCTCTGCGTGGCTACACCTTC
J gene: TRBJ1-2
D gene: .
clone size: many
V gene: TRBV6-1

CDR3 protein: CASSLVRGSGELFF
CDR3 DNA: TGTGCCAGCAGCTTAGTGCGGGGGTCCGGGGAGCTGTTTTTT
J gene: TRBJ2-2
D gene: TRBD2
clone size: many
V gene: TRBV7-9

CDR3 protein: CASSQRQGRGYTF
CDR3 DNA: TGTGCCAGCAGCCAAAGGCAGGGAAGAGGCTACACCTTC
J gene: TRBJ1-2
D gene: .
clone size: many
V gene: TRBV3-1

CDR3 protein: CASSQARELFF
CDR3 DNA: TGCGCCAGCAGCCAGGCCAGGGAGCTGTTTTTT
J gene: TRBJ2-2
D gene: .
clone size: many
V gene: TRBV4-1

CDR3 protein: CASSLTGGNGELFF
CDR3 DNA: TGTGCCAGCAGCTTAACCGGAGGGAACGGGGAGCTGTTTTTT
J gene: TRBJ2-2
D gene: .
clone size: few
V gene: TRBV7-3

CDR3 protein: CASKTLPGASTDTQYF
CDR3 DNA: TGCGCCAGCAAAACCCTACCAGGTGCTAGCACAGATACGCAGTATTTT
J gene: TRBJ2-3
D gene: .
clone size: many
V gene: TRBV5-1

CDR3 protein: CASSGSYTEGSEQFF
CDR3 DNA: TGTGCCAGCAGTGGCTCCTATACCGAGGGGAGTGAGCAGTTCTTC
J gene: TRBJ2-1
D gene: .
clone size: many
V gene: TRBV25-1

CDR3 protein: CASSLGTRYEQYF
CDR3 DNA: TGTGCCAGCAGTTTGGGCACGCGCTACGAGCAGTACTTC
J gene: TRBJ2-7
D gene: .
clone size: many
V gene: TRBV28

CDR3 protein: CASSLGGEWDTQYF
CDR3 DNA: TGTGCCAGCAGCTTAGGCGGCGAATGGGATACGCAGTATTTT
J gene: TRBJ2-3
D gene: .
clone size: many
V gene: TRBV11-3

CDR3 protein: CATSVAGVGYGYTF
CDR3 DNA: TGTGCCACCAGTGTCGCAGGGGTGGGCTATGGCTACACCTTC
J gene: TRBJ1-2
D gene: .
clone size: many
V gene: TRBV24-1

CDR3 protein: CASSLSSGTWQFF
CDR3 DNA: TGTGCCAGCAGCTTATCTAGCGGGACTTGGCAGTTCTTC
J gene: TRBJ2-1
D gene: TRBD2
clone size: .
V gene: TRBV5-6

CDR3 protein: CASSVSGGVYEQYF
CDR3 DNA: TGTGCCAGCAGCGTTAGCGGGGGAGTCTACGAGCAGTACTTC
J gene: TRBJ2-7
D gene: TRBD2
clone size: .
V gene: TRBV7-2

CDR3 protein: CASSFGGGLYTGELFF
CDR3 DNA: TGTGCCAGCAGTTTCGGGGGGGGATTATACACCGGGGAGCTGTTTTTT
J gene: TRBJ2-2
D gene: TRBD2
clone size: .
V gene: TRBV7-2

CDR3 protein: CASSRNLGQTVHF
CDR3 DNA: TGTGCCAGCAGTCGGAACCTGGGACAGACGGTACACTTT
J gene: TRBJ1-6
D gene: TRBD1
clone size: .
V gene: TRBV12-3/TRBV12-4

CDR3 protein: CAWSNKGGHEQFF
CDR3 DNA: TGTGCCTGGAGTAATAAGGGAGGCCATGAGCAGTTCTTC
J gene: TRBJ2-1
D gene: .
clone size: many
V gene: TRBV30

CDR3 protein: CASSFGTPGTGELFF
CDR3 DNA: TGTGCCAGCAGCTTTGGGACTCCAGGCACCGGGGAGCTGTTTTTT
J gene: TRBJ2-2
D gene: .
clone size: .
V gene: TRBV7-9

CDR3 protein: CASNGQGNTGELFF
CDR3 DNA: TGTGCCAGCAATGGACAGGGCAACACCGGGGAGCTGTTTTTT
J gene: TRBJ2-2
D gene: TRBD1
clone size: few
V gene: TRBV6-1

CDR3 protein: CASSYSVPETAYEQYF
CDR3 DNA: TGTGCCAGCAGTTACTCTGTCCCGGAGACTGCCTACGAGCAGTACTTC
J gene: TRBJ2-7
D gene: .
clone size: many
V gene: TRBV6-2/TRBV6-3

CDR3 protein: CASTPGGTNSYEQYF
CDR3 DNA: TGTGCCAGCACCCCGGGGGGGACCAACTCCTACGAGCAGTACTTC
J gene: TRBJ2-7
D gene: TRBD2
clone size: many
V gene: TRBV9

CDR3 protein: CSASRGVNEQFF
CDR3 DNA: TGCAGTGCCTCTCGGGGGGTCAATGAGCAGTTCTTC
J gene: TRBJ2-1
D gene: TRBD2
clone size: many
V gene: TRBV20-1

CDR3 protein: CASSPLAGPSTDTQYF
CDR3 DNA: TGTGCCAGCAGTCCGCTTGCCGGCCCTAGCACAGATACGCAGTATTTT
J gene: TRBJ2-3
D gene: .
clone size: .
V gene: TRBV12-3/TRBV12-4

CDR3 protein: CASTLDQGILDTQYF
CDR3 DNA: TGTGCCAGCACCCTAGACCAGGGGATCCTCGATACGCAGTATTTT
J gene: TRBJ2-3
D gene: .
clone size: .
V gene: TRBV9

CDR3 protein: CSAQGAGNQPQHF
CDR3 DNA: TGCAGTGCACAGGGTGCCGGCAATCAGCCCCAGCATTTT
J gene: TRBJ1-5
D gene: .
clone size: many
V gene: TRBV20-1

CDR3 protein: CAISAAGLADNEQFF
CDR3 DNA: TGTGCCATCAGTGCAGCGGGACTAGCGGACAATGAGCAGTTCTTC
J gene: TRBJ2-1
D gene: TRBD2
clone size: many
V gene: TRBV10-3

CDR3 protein: CASRPFRGADTQYF
CDR3 DNA: TGTGCCAGCAGGCCTTTCAGGGGGGCAGATACGCAGTATTTT
J gene: TRBJ2-3
D gene: .
clone size: many
V gene: TRBV6-1

CDR3 protein: CASSVENTGELFF
CDR3 DNA: TGTGCCAGCAGTGTAGAGAACACCGGGGAGCTGTTTTTT
J gene: TRBJ2-2
D gene: .
clone size: many
V gene: TRBV2

CDR3 protein: CASSYLQGSGGYTF
CDR3 DNA: TGTGCCAGCAGTTACCTACAGGGGTCCGGTGGCTACACCTTC
J gene: TRBJ1-2
D gene: TRBD1
clone size: few
V gene: TRBV6-5

CDR3 protein: CASSYGELAGAYEQYF
CDR3 DNA: TGTGCCAGTAGTTATGGAGAATTAGCGGGAGCCTACGAGCAGTACTTC
J gene: TRBJ2-7
D gene: TRBD2
clone size: .
V gene: TRBV19

CDR3 protein: CASARPGTSGRETQYF
CDR3 DNA: TGCGCCAGCGCCCGCCCCGGGACTAGCGGGCGAGAGACCCAGTACTTC
J gene: TRBJ2-5
D gene: TRBD2
clone size: .
V gene: TRBV5-1

CDR3 protein: CASSEEWTAPYEQYF
CDR3 DNA: TGTGCCAGCAGTGAAGAGTGGACAGCCCCCTACGAGCAGTACTTC
J gene: TRBJ2-7
D gene: .
clone size: .
V gene: TRBV6-1

CDR3 protein: CASSSYRSTDTQYF
CDR3 DNA: TGTGCCAGCAGCTCCTACCGTAGCACAGATACGCAGTATTTT
J gene: TRBJ2-3
D gene: .
clone size: many
V gene: TRBV28

CDR3 protein: CASSLARSNEKLFF
CDR3 DNA: TGTGCCAGCAGCTTGGCCAGATCTAATGAAAAACTGTTTTTT
J gene: TRBJ1-4
D gene: .
clone size: many
V gene: TRBV7-8

CDR3 protein: CSVSRLDEQFF
CDR3 DNA: TGCAGCGTGAGCCGTTTAGATGAGCAGTTCTTC
J gene: TRBJ2-1
D gene: .
clone size: many
V gene: TRBV29-1

CDR3 protein: CASSRASSYEQYF
CDR3 DNA: TGTGCCAGCTCACGTGCTAGCTCCTACGAGCAGTACTTC
J gene: TRBJ2-7
D gene: .
clone size: many
V gene: TRBV18

CDR3 protein: CASSEGRMNTEAFF
CDR3 DNA: TGTGCCAGCAGTGAAGGGCGGATGAACACTGAAGCTTTCTTT
J gene: TRBJ1-1
D gene: .
clone size: many
V gene: TRBV2

CDR3 protein: CASSMAGTGLNQPQHF
CDR3 DNA: TGTGCCAGTAGTATGGCCGGGACAGGGCTCAATCAGCCCCAGCATTTT
J gene: TRBJ1-5
D gene: TRBD1
clone size: .
V gene: TRBV19

CDR3 protein: CACPGDRLDTEASF
CDR3 DNA: TGTGCCTGTCCCGGGGACAGGCTGGACACTGAAGCTTCCTTT
J gene: TRBJ1-1
D gene: TRBD1
clone size: .
V gene: TRBV30

CDR3 protein: CASGGQAGNTIYF
CDR3 DNA: TGTGCCAGCGGAGGACAGGCTGGAAACACCATATATTTT
J gene: TRBJ1-3
D gene: TRBD1
clone size: many
V gene: TRBV2

CDR3 protein: CASRPRGQGRYRATDTQYF
CDR3 DNA: TGTGCCAGCAGGCCTCGGGGACAGGGGAGGTATCGCGCCACAGATACGCAGTATTTT
J gene: TRBJ2-3
D gene: TRBD1
clone size: many
V gene: TRBV27

CDR3 protein: CASSFSGGELFF
CDR3 DNA: TGTGCCAGCAGCTTTTCGGGCGGGGAGCTGTTTTTT
J gene: TRBJ2-2
D gene: .
clone size: many
V gene: TRBV5-1

CDR3 protein: CATSDFTDTQYF
CDR3 DNA: TGTGCCACCAGCGACTTCACAGATACGCAGTATTTT
J gene: TRBJ2-3
D gene: .
clone size: many
V gene: TRBV24-1

CDR3 protein: CASSHEGPGEQFF
CDR3 DNA: TGTGCCAGCAGCCATGAGGGCCCCGGGGAGCAGTTCTTC
J gene: TRBJ2-1
D gene: .
clone size: many
V gene: TRBV3-1

CDR3 protein: CSARDRVDKYF
CDR3 DNA: TGCAGTGCTAGAGATCGAGTCGACAAGTACTTC
J gene: TRBJ2-5
D gene: .
clone size: many
V gene: TRBV20-1

CDR3 protein: CASSYWGDNSPLHF
CDR3 DNA: TGTGCCAGCAGTTACTGGGGGGACAATTCACCCCTCCACTTT
J gene: TRBJ1-6
D gene: .
clone size: many
V gene: TRBV6-5

CDR3 protein: CAWSRGGGGGYTF
CDR3 DNA: TGTGCCTGGAGTAGGGGAGGGGGTGGCGGCTACACCTTC
J gene: TRBJ1-2
D gene: .
clone size: many
V gene: TRBV30

CDR3 protein: CASSPGTGVWDEQYF
CDR3 DNA: TGCGCCAGCAGCCCTGGGACAGGGGTTTGGGACGAGCAGTACTTC
J gene: TRBJ2-7
D gene: TRBD1
clone size: many
V gene: TRBV5-1

CDR3 protein: CASSELGQRYEQYF
CDR3 DNA: TGTGCCAGCAGTGAATTGGGACAACGATACGAGCAGTACTTC
J gene: TRBJ2-7
D gene: .
clone size: .
V gene: TRBV2

CDR3 protein: CSAKPPQGYGYTF
CDR3 DNA: TGCAGTGCTAAGCCCCCACAAGGCTATGGCTACACCTTC
J gene: TRBJ1-2
D gene: .
clone size: many
V gene: TRBV20-1

CDR3 protein: CASSAGEREGNTIYF
CDR3 DNA: TGTGCCAGCAGTGCCGGGGAACGGGAAGGAAACACCATATATTTT
J gene: TRBJ1-3
D gene: .
clone size: many
V gene: TRBV12-3/TRBV12-4

CDR3 protein: CASSHYYGYTF
CDR3 DNA: TGTGCCAGCAGTCATTACTATGGCTACACCTTC
J gene: TRBJ1-2
D gene: .
clone size: many
V gene: TRBV27

CDR3 protein: CASSPVENGYTF
CDR3 DNA: TGTGCCAGCAGCCCTGTCGAGAATGGCTACACCTTC
J gene: TRBJ1-2
D gene: .
clone size: many
V gene: TRBV7-9